This T cell receptor beta chain came from a study of CD8 T cells in ankylosing spondylitis (dated by TCRdb to 2016 to 2017). About the study as a whole: The study set out to find disease-linked TCR variants by profiling T cell receptor beta repertoires in ankylosing spondylitis patients and healthy donors. Samples of peripheral blood were taken, and for ankylosing spondylitis patients, synovial fluid was collected as well. The full study cohort comprised some 27 ankylosing spondylitis patients and about 110 healthy donors.

Trimmed from V: 4 bases; trimmed from J: 5 bases; junction bases lacking a gene match: 8. The CDR3 runs 15 amino acids, cysteine and phenylalanine included. The CDR3 DNA has 45 bases and is translated from base 1. The germline V gene provides CDR1 SGHRS and CDR2 YFSETQ. What the work shows at the level of the full study, not this receptor alone: Blood from ankylosing spondylitis patients appeared to be characterized by a TCR beta motif composed of roughly 8 highly homologous amino acid variants. The disease-linked clones showed a CD8+ phenotype and occurred at relatively low frequencies in peripheral blood. Significant enrichment of the disease-linked clones was reported in matched synovial fluid samples from ankylosing spondylitis patients. Some TCR beta motif variants had previously been reported in synovial fluid and blood of reactive arthritis patients, which suggested common disease-initiation mechanisms.

The run used an Illumina HiSeq 2500. TCR beta libraries were prepared by quantitative 5'-RACE with molecular barcodes. Per the original workflow: To identify disease-linked TCR variants, a new computational method was used, one built on a probabilistic model of VDJ rearrangement. Starting from the raw public reads, TCRdb applied fastp trimming at Q25, assembled clones with MiXCR and retained in-frame beta chains. One record per CDR3 amino acid sequence lists the most common genes and DNA. The V and J calls here are based on TCRdb, not the publication. Present in this sample are 450,000 or so distinct CDR3 sequences, 25% to 30% of which were seen just once. About 1% of the sample goes to the ten largest clones. Concerning this clonotype: Its antigen has not been determined. No qualities accompany the bases; no much larger clone lies one base away.

The V and J segments used are TRBV5-1 and TRBJ2-1; TRBD1 matches 8 bases in the middle. The TCR originated in a male donor with ankylosing spondylitis. Material: blood, either unsorted or a sorted T cell fraction (not recorded which). CDR3 reads: CASSNGQGMHNEQFF. The nucleotides read TGCGCCAGCAGCAACGGACAGGGAATGCACAATGAGCAGTTCTTC.